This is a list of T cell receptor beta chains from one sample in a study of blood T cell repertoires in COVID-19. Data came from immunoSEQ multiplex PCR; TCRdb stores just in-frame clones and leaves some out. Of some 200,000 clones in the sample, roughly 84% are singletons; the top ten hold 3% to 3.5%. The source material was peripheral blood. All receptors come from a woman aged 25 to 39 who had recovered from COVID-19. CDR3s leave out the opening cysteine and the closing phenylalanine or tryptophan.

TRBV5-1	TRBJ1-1	ASSLAKGLTGTEAF
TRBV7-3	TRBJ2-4	ASSGGSFGDIQY
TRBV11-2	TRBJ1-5	ASSLGTGGLVPQH
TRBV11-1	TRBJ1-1	ASSLGGFEGTEAF
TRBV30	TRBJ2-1	AWRVAGRTYNEQF
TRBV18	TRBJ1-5	ASSPRRSNQPQH
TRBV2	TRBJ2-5	ASRAGLAGVETQY
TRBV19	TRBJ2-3	ASSIGSGAGVTQY
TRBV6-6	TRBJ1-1	ASSPRTDNTEAF
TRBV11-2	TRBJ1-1	ASTSGTSEAF
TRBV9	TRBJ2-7	ASSADSQSSYEQY
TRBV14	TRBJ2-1	ASSPLGLGTRQEGHNEQF
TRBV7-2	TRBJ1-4	ASSPGGEEKLF